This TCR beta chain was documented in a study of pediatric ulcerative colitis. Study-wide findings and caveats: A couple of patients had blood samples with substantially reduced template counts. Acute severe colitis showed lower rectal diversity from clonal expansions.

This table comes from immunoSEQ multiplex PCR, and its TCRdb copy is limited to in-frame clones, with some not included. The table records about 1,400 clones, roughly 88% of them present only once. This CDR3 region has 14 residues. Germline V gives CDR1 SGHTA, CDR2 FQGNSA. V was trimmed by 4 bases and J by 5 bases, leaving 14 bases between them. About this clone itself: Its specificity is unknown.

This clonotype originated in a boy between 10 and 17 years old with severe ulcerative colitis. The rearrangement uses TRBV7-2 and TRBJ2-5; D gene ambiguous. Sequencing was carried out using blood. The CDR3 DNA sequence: TGTGCCAGCAGCTCTCAGCGCCTAGGGGAGACCCAGTACTTC. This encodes CASSSQRLGETQYF.